This T cell receptor beta chain is from a study of blood T cell repertoires in COVID-19. The wider study: Collection of acute and convalescent COVID-19 samples took place in the United States, Italy and Spain.

Study processing details: Amplification of reference gene primers provided the estimated nucleated cell counts. The repertoire was sequenced with immunoSEQ multiplex PCR; TCRdb's copy has only in-frame clones and lacks some. That table gives V, J and clone size, and the DNA gave D and trimming. This table has over 50,000 clones, 72% appearing once. The table lists this clone with a count of one. With V trimmed by 3 bases and J by 0 bases, 5 bases remained unmatched. CDR1 and CDR2 (germline): SGHTA, FQGNSA. The CDR3 has 16 residues. This rearrangement joins TRBV7-2 to TRBJ1-3, with TRBD1 matching over 7 bases. The source of this sequence is a woman aged 70-85 years with COVID-19, enrolled during active disease. Material for sequencing was peripheral blood. In nucleotides, the CDR3 is TGTGCCAGCAGCTTTGGGGACAGAGGCTCTGGAAACACCATATATTTT. Protein: CASSFGDRGSGNTIYF.